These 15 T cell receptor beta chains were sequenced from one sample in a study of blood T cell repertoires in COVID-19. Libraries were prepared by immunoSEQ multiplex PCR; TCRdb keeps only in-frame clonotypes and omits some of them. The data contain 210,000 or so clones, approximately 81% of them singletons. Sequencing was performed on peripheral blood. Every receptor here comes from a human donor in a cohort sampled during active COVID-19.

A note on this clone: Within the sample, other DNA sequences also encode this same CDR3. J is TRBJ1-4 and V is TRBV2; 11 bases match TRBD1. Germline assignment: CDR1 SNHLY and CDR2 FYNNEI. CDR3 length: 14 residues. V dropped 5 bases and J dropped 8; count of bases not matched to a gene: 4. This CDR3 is CASSNRDRGEKLFF. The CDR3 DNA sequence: TGTGCCAGCAGTAACCGGGACAGGGGGGAAAAACTGTTTTTT.

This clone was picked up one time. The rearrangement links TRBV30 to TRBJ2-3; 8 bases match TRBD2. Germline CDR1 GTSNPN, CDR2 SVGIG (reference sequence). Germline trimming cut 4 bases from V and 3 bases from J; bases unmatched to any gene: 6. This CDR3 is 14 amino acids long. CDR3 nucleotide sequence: TGTGCCTGGACGCCGGGACTAGTTACAGATACGCAGTATTTT. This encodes CAWTPGLVTDTQYF.

The CDR3 sequence: CATGQGETDTQYF. Written as DNA, the CDR3 is TGTGCCACGGGACAGGGGGAGACAGATACGCAGTATTTT. The genes are TRBV24-1 and TRBJ2-3, with 11 bases identical to TRBD1. The CDR3 is 13 residues long. The germline gives CDR1 KGHDR, CDR2 SFDVKD. With 10 bases clipped from V and 3 bases from J, the junction kept 2 bases outside the gene matches.

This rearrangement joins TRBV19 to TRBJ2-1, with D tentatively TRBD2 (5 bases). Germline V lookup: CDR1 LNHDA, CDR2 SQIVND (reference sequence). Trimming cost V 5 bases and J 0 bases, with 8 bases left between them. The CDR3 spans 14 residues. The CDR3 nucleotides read TGTGCCAGTAGTCAAGGGAGCTCCTACAATGAGCAGTTCTTC. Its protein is CASSQGSSYNEQFF.

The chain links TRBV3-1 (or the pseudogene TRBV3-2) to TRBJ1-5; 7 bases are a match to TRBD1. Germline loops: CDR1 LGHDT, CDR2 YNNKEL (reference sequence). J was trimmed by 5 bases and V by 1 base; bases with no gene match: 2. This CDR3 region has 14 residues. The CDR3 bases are TGTGCCAGCAGCCAAGGGACAGGATATCAGCCCCAGCATTTT. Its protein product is CASSQGTGYQPQHF.

The DNA for the CDR3 is TGTGCCAGTAGTATGAGCGGTCGTACCTACGAGCAGTACTTC. Translated: CASSMSGRTYEQYF. V is TRBV19 and J is TRBJ2-7; maybe TRBD2 (5 bases). The V gene lost 3 bases and the J gene lost 2 bases, with 11 bases spanning the gap. CDR3 size: 14 residues. Germline values: CDR1 LNHDA, CDR2 SQIVND (reference sequence).

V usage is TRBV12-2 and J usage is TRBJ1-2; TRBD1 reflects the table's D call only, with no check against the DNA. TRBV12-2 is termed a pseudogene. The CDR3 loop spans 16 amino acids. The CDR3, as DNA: TGTGCAAGTCGCTCATCCCGGGACAGGGCCCCTAATGGCTACACCTTC. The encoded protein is CASRSSRDRAPNGYTF.

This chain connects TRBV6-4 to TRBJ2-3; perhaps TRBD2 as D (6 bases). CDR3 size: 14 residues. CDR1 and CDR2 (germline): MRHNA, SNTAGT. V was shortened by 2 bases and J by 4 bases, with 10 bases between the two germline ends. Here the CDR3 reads CASSDGGGADTQYF. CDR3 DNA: TGTGCCAGCAGTGACGGGGGAGGCGCAGATACGCAGTATTTT.

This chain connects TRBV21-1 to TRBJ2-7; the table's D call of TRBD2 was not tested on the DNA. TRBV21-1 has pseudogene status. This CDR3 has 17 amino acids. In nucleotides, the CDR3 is TGTGCCAGCAGCAGACTAGCGGGGGGCCTCGAAAGGCTCGAGCAGTACGTC. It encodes CASSRLAGGLERLEQYV.

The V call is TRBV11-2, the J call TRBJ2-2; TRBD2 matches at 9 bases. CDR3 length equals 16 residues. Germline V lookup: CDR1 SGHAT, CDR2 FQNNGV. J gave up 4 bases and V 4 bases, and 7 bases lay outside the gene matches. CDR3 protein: CASSSSSGRFTGELFF. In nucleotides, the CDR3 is TGTGCCAGCAGCTCATCCAGCGGGAGGTTCACCGGGGAGCTGTTTTTT.

The CDR3 bases are TGTGCCAGCAGCCGGAGCTCGATTGGAAACACCATATATTTT. Translation gives CASSRSSIGNTIYF. The chain links TRBV5-5 to TRBJ1-3; D unresolved. Germline values: CDR1 SGHKS, CDR2 YYEKEE (reference sequence). This CDR3 contains 14 residues. The ends were cut back, 4 bases at V and 3 bases at J, with 11 bases in the middle. Drawing the rest from reference TRBV5-5 and TRBJ1-3, the complete variable domain is DAGVTQSPTHLIKTRGQQVTLRCSPISGHKSVSWYQQVLGQGPQFIFQYYEKEERGRGNFPDRFSARQFPNYSSELNVNALLLGDSALYLCASSRSSIGNTIYFGEGSWLTVV.

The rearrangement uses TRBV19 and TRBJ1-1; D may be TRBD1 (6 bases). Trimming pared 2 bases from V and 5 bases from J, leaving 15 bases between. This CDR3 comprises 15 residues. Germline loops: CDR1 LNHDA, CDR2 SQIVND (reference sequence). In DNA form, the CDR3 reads TGTGCCAGTAGTATATCATTCAGGGGTGGGACTGAAGCTTTCTTT. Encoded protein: CASSISFRGGTEAFF. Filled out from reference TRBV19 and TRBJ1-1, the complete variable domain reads DGGITQSPKYLFRKEGQNVTLSCEQNLNHDAMYWYRQDPGQGLRLIYYSQIVNDFQKGDIAEGYSVSREKKESFPLTVTSAQKNPTAFYLCASSISFRGGTEAFFGQGTRLTVV.

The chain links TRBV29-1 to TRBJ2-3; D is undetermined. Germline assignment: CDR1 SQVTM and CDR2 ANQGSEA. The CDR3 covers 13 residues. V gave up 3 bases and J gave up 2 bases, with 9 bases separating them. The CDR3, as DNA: TGCAGCGTTGAGATCCGCTACACAGATACGCAGTATTTT. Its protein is CSVEIRYTDTQYF.

The CDR3 DNA follows: TGTGCCAGCAGCTTTCCGCGCGGGGGGGGTAGGAAACAGACCCAGTACTTC. It is translated as CASSFPRGGGRKQTQYF. This sequence joins TRBV7-8 and TRBJ2-5, with 9 bases aligning to TRBD2. Germline V gene sequence: CDR1 SGHVS, CDR2 FQNEAQ. The CDR3 extends over 17 amino acids. The V and J ends lost 3 bases and 6 bases, in that order; junction bases with no gene match: 14.

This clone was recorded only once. The DNA of the CDR3 is TGTGCCAGCAGTGAAAGGTTGACGGGACAGGGACCCGGAGCCAAAAACATTCAGTACTTC. This translates into CASSERLTGQGPGAKNIQYF. The V gene is TRBV6-1, the J gene TRBJ2-4, with 9 bases that match TRBD1. J gave up 0 bases and V 2 bases, and 14 bases lay outside the gene matches. The CDR3 has 20 amino acids. Germline V lookup: CDR1 MNHNS, CDR2 SASEGT.